The entry below gives a single TCR beta chain sequence along with its context. Its matching antigen is unknown. CDR3 length: 15 residues. V gave up 0 bases and J gave up 6 bases, with 11 bases separating them. CDR1 and CDR2 (germline): KGHSH, LQKENI. This sample stems from a study of shared clonotypes between healthy human individuals. Turning to the study itself: For every donor, three CD4 naive, three CD4 memory, two CD8 naive and one CD8 memory plates were used. The study's findings and limits: Larger richness was generally estimated for naive than memory subsets. How much donors shared clonotypes was expected to be affected by sequencing depth.

The table came from immunoSEQ multiplex PCR; TCRdb's copy has only in-frame clones and leaves some out. The sample includes 500,000 to 550,000 clones, 90% to 97% of them seen just once. The chain combines TRBV18 with TRBJ1-4, with D hard to call. Sequenced sample: naive CD4+ T cells sorted from blood. Specified subset: CD45RA+ positively selected. The TCR comes from a woman in her 30s in good health. CDR3 sequence reads: CASSPPGYMDEKLFF. CDR3 DNA sequence: TGTGCCAGCTCACCACCGGGGTATATGGATGAAAAACTGTTTTTT.